This TCR beta chain was profiled in a study of CD8 T cells in ankylosing spondylitis. Study findings and constraints: The study looked at matched synovial fluid samples from ankylosing spondylitis patients. Disease-linked clones were reported to be significantly enriched there. The authors found the disease-linked clones to be CD8+ and relatively rare in peripheral blood. There was a TCR beta motif, made of fewer than 10 highly homologous variants, that appeared characteristic of ankylosing spondylitis blood. Some of the motif variants had earlier been found in reactive arthritis patients' fluid and blood.

A note on this clonotype: The antigen is unknown.

TCRdb reanalysed the 5' RACE reads using MiXCR and keeps one entry per CDR3 protein. The table records 800,000 to 900,000 distinct CDR3 sequences, roughly 10% of them present only once. Trimming pared 0 bases from V and 4 bases from J, leaving 8 bases between. Germline CDR1 is SNHLY and CDR2 is FYNNEI. The CDR3 covers 14 residues. The V gene is TRBV2, the J gene TRBJ2-3, with a tentative D call TRBD2 (6 bases). The receptor's source is a male donor with ankylosing spondylitis. The sequencing input was blood, either unsorted or a sorted T cell fraction (not recorded which). The CDR3 coding sequence is TGTGCCAGCAGTGAAGCCCGACTAGCAGATACGCAGTATTTT. Translating it yields CASSEARLADTQYF.